These 22 T cell receptor beta chains came from one sample sequenced in a study of T-cell memory formation after mild COVID-19. Via MiXCR, TCRdb re-called the 5' RACE reads, giving one row per CDR3 protein. The sample lists 280,000 or so distinct CDR3 sequences, 8.2% seen once, with roughly 23% in the top ten. Sequencing was performed on PBMCs or a T cell subset sorted from them (not recorded which). The receptors derive from a man aged 18-30 years who had mild COVID-19 (a few samples of this study predate the infection). Cell type and time point are not known.

This chain uses TRBV4-2 with TRBJ2-7; tentative D call: TRBD1 (6 bases). V lost 0 bases, J lost 4 bases, and 13 bases lay in between. The CDR3 sequence is 15 residues long. Per the germline V gene, CDR1 is LGHNA and CDR2 is YNFKEQ. The CDR3 DNA reads TGTGCCAGCAGCCAAGATCTTCAGGGGTCGTACGAGCAGTACTTC. Its translation: CASSQDLQGSYEQYF.

J is TRBJ1-1 and V is TRBV12-3 or TRBV12-4; D is unclear. V was trimmed by 4 bases and J by 8 bases, leaving 11 bases between them. This CDR3 has 12 residues. The CDR3 DNA reads as TGTGCCAGCAGTTCCGCCCGAGCGGAAGCTTTCTTT. Encoded protein: CASSSARAEAFF.

The CDR3 is CSAVTGDQPQHF. The CDR3 nucleotides read TGCAGTGCAGTTACAGGGGATCAGCCCCAGCATTTT. The chain uses TRBV20-1 and TRBJ1-5; 7 nucleotides match TRBD1. The CDR3 runs 12 residues. Germline loops: CDR1 DFQATT, CDR2 SNEGSKA (reference sequence). The trim removed 6 bases at V and 5 bases at J, leaving 4 bases unmatched.

This clonotype was picked up many times. The CDR3 spells CASSLSSFGEGYTF. DNA for the CDR3: TGTGCCAGCAGCCTTAGTAGCTTTGGAGAGGGCTACACCTTC. The J gene is TRBJ1-2, the V gene TRBV7-2; D uncertain. Looked up from germline, CDR1 is SGHTA and CDR2 is FQGNSA. V lost 5 bases to trimming and J lost 8 bases, with 18 bases between them. The CDR3 is 14 residues long.

This clonotype showed up just a few times. The chain combines TRBV7-2 with TRBJ1-6, with 9 bases identical to TRBD1. The CDR3 has 17 amino acids. Germline trimming cut 1 base from V and 6 bases from J; bases unmatched to any gene: 7. The V gene's germline CDR1 is SGHTA and CDR2 FQGNSA. CDR3 sequence reads: CASSLVGTGTINSPLHF. CDR3 nucleotides: TGTGCCAGCAGCTTAGTGGGGACAGGGACCATTAATTCACCCCTCCACTTT.

This clonotype was seen more than once but under ten times. The chain has TRBV19 and TRBJ2-2; D tentatively fits TRBD1 or TRBD2 (5 bases each). Trimming stripped 7 bases from V and 8 bases from J, with 20 bases between. The CDR3 runs 15 residues. CDR1 and CDR2 (germline): LNHDA, SQIVND (reference sequence). CDR3 sequence: CASIERQGERGELFF. CDR3 sequence (DNA): TGTGCCAGTATAGAGAGGCAGGGAGAGCGGGGGGAGCTGTTTTTT.

This clonotype came up a few times. This chain links TRBV4-1 with TRBJ1-6; D gene ambiguous. V lost 4 bases and J 9 bases, leaving 16 bases between the germline ends. Looked up from germline, CDR1 is MGHRA and CDR2 is YSYEKL. This CDR3 comprises 15 residues. This CDR3 is CASSLEPYGISPLHF. The CDR3 region has the DNA TGCGCCAGCAGCCTCGAGCCCTATGGGATTTCACCCCTCCACTTT.

The chain links TRBV6-5 to TRBJ2-2; 10 bases map to TRBD2. The CDR3 is made up of 17 amino acids. Germline loops: CDR1 MNHEY, CDR2 SVGAGI. Unmatched junction bases numbered 11, after V lost 5 bases and J lost 5 bases. DNA of the CDR3: TGTGCCAGCAGTACCCCTTCTAGCGGGGGAGGTACCGGGGAGCTGTTTTTT. This encodes CASSTPSSGGGTGELFF.

The chain links TRBV5-1 to TRBJ2-2, with D unresolved. V was pared by 4 bases and J by 7 bases, with 11 bases between. The germline V gene encodes CDR1 SGHRS and CDR2 YFSETQ. The CDR3 has 13 amino acids. DNA of the CDR3: TGCGCCAGCAGCGACCGCCGGGTCGGGGAGCTGTTTTTT. Amino acid sequence: CASSDRRVGELFF.

The table lists this clonotype with many counts. The chain links TRBV5-5 to TRBJ2-7; D possibly matches TRBD1 or TRBD2 (6 bases each). V lost 4 bases to trimming and J lost 0 bases, with 14 bases between them. This CDR3 comprises 15 residues. Germline assignment: CDR1 SGHKS and CDR2 YYEKEE (reference sequence). In DNA form, the CDR3 reads TGTGCCAGCAGCCACCGGAGGGACACCTCCTACGAGCAGTACGTC. The encoded protein is CASSHRRDTSYEQYV.

This clonotype was observed a handful of times. The chain recombines TRBV12-3 or TRBV12-4 with TRBJ2-1, with D possibly being TRBD1 or TRBD2 (6 bases each). V was pared by 10 bases and J by 0 bases, with 22 bases between. This CDR3 contains 17 residues. The CDR3 spells CATKPPGGPSSYNEQFF. In nucleotides, the CDR3 is TGTGCCACCAAACCCCCCGGGGGCCCGAGCTCCTACAATGAGCAGTTCTTC.

The genes are TRBV20-1 and TRBJ2-6; no firm D call. The germline V gene has CDR1 DFQATT and CDR2 SNEGSKA (reference sequence). Trimming took 3 bases from V and 1 from J, leaving 7 bases between them. The CDR3 sequence is 14 residues long. CDR3 bases: TGCAGTGCTAGGAAGGGATCTGGGGCCAACGTCCTGACTTTC. It yields the protein CSARKGSGANVLTF.

This clonotype was detected a few times. This sequence joins TRBV7-2 and TRBJ2-5; 7 bases are shared with TRBD2. The CDR3 loop spans 14 amino acids. The germline V gene encodes CDR1 SGHTA and CDR2 FQGNSA. J lost 5 bases, V lost 1 base, and 4 bases had no gene match. CDR3 sequence (DNA): TGTGCCAGCAGCTTAGTATACGGGGGGGAGACCCAGTACTTC. It codes for CASSLVYGGETQYF.

The chain couples TRBV20-1 to TRBJ2-5, with no clear D. Germline V gives CDR1 DFQATT, CDR2 SNEGSKA (reference sequence). This CDR3 is 15 amino acids long. V was trimmed by 0 bases and J by 4 bases, leaving 15 bases between them. Written as DNA, the CDR3 is TGCAGTGCTAGAGATTTGATGATAGGTTCAGAGACCCAGTACTTC. It codes for CSARDLMIGSETQYF.

This clonotype was seen a handful of times. The rearrangement uses TRBV7-6 and TRBJ2-2, with TRBD1 as a possible D gene (6 bases). The CDR3 has 15 residues. The germline gives CDR1 SGHVS, CDR2 FNYEAQ. Trimming removed 3 bases from V and 4 bases from J, with 12 bases in between. The CDR3 here is CASSFRGGGTGELFF. The DNA for the CDR3 is TGTGCCAGCAGCTTCAGGGGTGGCGGCACCGGGGAGCTGTTTTTT.

This clonotype showed up just a few times. The rearrangement joins TRBV6-5 to TRBJ2-3; D remains ambiguous. V dropped 6 bases and J dropped 1 base, with 17 bases sitting between them. This CDR3 is 16 amino acids long. Per germline, CDR1 MNHEY and CDR2 SVGAGI. The CDR3 DNA is TGTGCCAGCAGGGCTTACCGGACCCCAGGCACAGATACGCAGTATTTT. Its translation is CASRAYRTPGTDTQYF.

Many counts were recorded for this clonotype. The chain is built from TRBV12-3 or TRBV12-4 and TRBJ1-1; no definite D call. The CDR3 is 13 amino acids. With 4 bases removed from V and 0 bases from J, the gap between germline ends came to 6 bases. CDR3 amino acids: CASSSHLNTEAFF. The CDR3 region has the DNA TGTGCCAGCAGTTCCCACCTGAACACTGAAGCTTTCTTT.

The rearrangement uses TRBV7-8 and TRBJ2-1; D could derive from TRBD1 or TRBD2 (7 bases each). Trimming cost V 3 bases and J 7 bases, with 22 bases left between them. This CDR3 has 17 amino acids. Per germline, CDR1 SGHVS and CDR2 FQNEAQ. The CDR3 is CASSLGPSGPQGNEQFF. CDR3 in DNA: TGTGCCAGCAGCTTGGGGCCTAGCGGCCCACAGGGGAATGAGCAGTTCTTC. Based on the CDR3 plus reference TRBV7-8 and TRBJ2-1, the full variable domain is GAGVSQSPRYKVAKRGQDVALRCDPISGHVSLFWYQQALGQGPEFLTYFQNEAQLDKSGLPSDRFFAERPEGSVSTLKIQRTQQEDSAVYLCASSLGPSGPQGNEQFFGPGTRLTVL.

J is TRBJ2-1 and V is TRBV5-1; 8 bases match TRBD1. Germline lookup yields CDR1 SGHRS and CDR2 YFSETQ. This CDR3 is 13 amino acids long. The V segment lost 5 bases and the J segment 9 bases; nucleotides outside the gene matches: 7. CDR3 sequence reads: CASSQDREGEQFF. The CDR3 region has the DNA TGCGCCAGCAGTCAGGACAGGGAAGGTGAGCAGTTCTTC. Looking up the rest from reference TRBV5-1 and TRBJ2-1 gives the full variable domain: KAGVTQTPRYLIKTRGQQVTLSCSPISGHRSVSWYQQTPGQGLQFLFEYFSETQRNKGNFPGRFSGRQFSNSRSEMNVSTLELGDSALYLCASSQDREGEQFFGPGTRLTVL.

The chain uses TRBV7-9 and TRBJ2-3; tentative D call: TRBD1 (6 bases). The V gene's germline CDR1 is SEHNR and CDR2 FQNEAQ (reference sequence). This CDR3 has 15 amino acids. Trimming took off 5 bases at V and 2 bases at J, with 14 bases between the two ends. The CDR3 spells CASSIPRTVTDTQYF. The CDR3 DNA sequence: TGTGCCAGCAGCATCCCTCGGACAGTCACAGATACGCAGTATTTT.

A few counts support this clonotype. The chain recombines TRBV10-3 with TRBJ1-2; the match to TRBD1 covers 7 bases. With 5 bases clipped from V and 6 bases from J, the junction kept 3 bases outside the gene matches. The CDR3 sequence is 12 residues long. Germline V gene sequence: CDR1 ENHRY, CDR2 SYGVKD. CDR3 DNA sequence: TGTGCCATCAGTAACAGGGGCGATGGCTACACCTTC. Translated: CAISNRGDGYTF.

The chain employs TRBV12-3 or TRBV12-4 and TRBJ2-2; 9 bases are a match to TRBD2. CDR3 length equals 19 residues. V shed 2 bases, J shed 7 bases, and the junction held 17 bases outside the gene matches. The CDR3 region has the DNA TGTGCCAGCAGTTTATCCCTGGGAAGCGGGGGGCCCGGGGGCGGGGAGCTGTTTTTT. Protein product: CASSLSLGSGGPGGGELFF.